This TCR beta chain appears in the sequencing data of a study of cytomegalovirus exposure and HLA in healthy donors. Comments on this clone: Its antigen is unidentified.

PCR employed 60 Vbeta and 13 Jbeta primers. Only in-frame clones appear in the TCRdb table, and some are missing; sequencing was by immunoSEQ multiplex PCR. The table records 82,000 or so clones, around 10% of them present only once. Points from the study as a whole: The later analysis indicated that the majority of CMV-associated TCR beta chains appeared HLA-restricted. Reportedly, HLA-A and HLA-B alleles of most subjects were accurately predicted from TCR beta.

The CDR3 spans 13 residues. V shed 2 bases and J shed 1 base, with 6 bases lying between them. The germline V gene encodes CDR1 SGHNT and CDR2 YYREEE (reference sequence). This chain joins TRBV5-4 and TRBJ2-5; no definite D call. This sequence originates from a man in his 60s in good health and CMV-seropositive. Material: PBMCs. The CDR3 region has the DNA TGTGCCAGCAGCTTAATCCTCCAAGAGACCCAGTACTTC. It codes for CASSLILQETQYF.